This T cell receptor beta chain was observed in a study of T-cell memory formation after mild COVID-19. Study-wide points: Among clones contracting day 15 to 85, CD4/CD8 was balanced, whereas later expanders leaned CD4+. Some clones that responded were present in memory (sampled pre-infection), which suggests cross-reactive memory joined. Of the contracting clones, CD4+ ones lay mainly in CM and EM, and CD8+ ones in EMRA.

Sample barcodes and UMIs were carried by the TCR alpha and TCR beta cDNA libraries that 5'RACE generated with constant-segment primers. TCRdb analysed the 5' RACE reads with MiXCR anew, one entry per CDR3 protein. The top ten hold around 2% of the sample, which has some 190,000 distinct CDR3 sequences, about a sixth seen once. Germline V lookup: CDR1 SGHRS, CDR2 YFSETQ. The CDR3 length is 15 residues. The V gene end was trimmed by 9 bases and the J gene end by 2 bases; junction bases not matched to a gene: 12. This clonotype occurred a few times. The antigen remains unidentified. Sequencing input: PBMCs or a T cell subset sorted from them (not recorded which). J is TRBJ2-7 and V is TRBV5-1, with 9 bases lining up with TRBD2. The receptor was isolated from an adult woman who had mild COVID-19 (a few samples of this study predate the infection). Cell type and time point are not known. CDR3 loop: CATLWVAGDPYEQYF. For the CDR3, the DNA is TGCGCCACCTTGTGGGTAGCGGGAGACCCCTACGAGCAGTACTTC.